The TCR beta chain described here comes from a study of human T cells and chemical hapten exposure. Points from the study as a whole: High-frequency TCRs, those above 1 in 1000, stayed the same after DPC sensitization.

Sequencing started from total RNA isolated from unfractionated whole blood. Comment on this clonotype: Antigen unknown.

The study's library attached unique molecular identifiers to single cDNA molecules. TCRdb re-called the 5' RACE reads with MiXCR, one entry per CDR3 protein. The sample holds about 110,000 distinct CDR3 sequences, approximately 19% seen once. This receptor was obtained from a human donor in good health.

The CDR3: CSARDGRGQFF. The CDR3 bases are TGCAGTGCTAGAGATGGGAGGGGGCAGTTCTTC. The V gene is TRBV20-1, the J gene TRBJ2-1, with 7 bases matching TRBD2. The V segment lost 0 bases and the J segment 12 bases; nucleotides outside the gene matches: 2. The V gene's germline CDR1 is DFQATT and CDR2 SNEGSKA (reference sequence). This CDR3 spans 11 amino acids.